Shown below are 32 T cell receptor beta chains from a single sample sequenced in a study of cytomegalovirus exposure and HLA in healthy donors. Profiling relied on immunoSEQ multiplex PCR, and the TCRdb table lists in-frame clones only, not all of them. This table holds 250,000 to 400,000 clones, around 90% found once. What was sequenced was PBMCs. These receptors came from a man younger than 40 in good health and CMV-seronegative.

This chain joins TRBV7-8 and TRBJ1-1; 7 bases are shared with TRBD1. The CDR3 has 17 residues. Germline CDR1 is SGHVS and CDR2 is FQNEAQ. Trimming took 5 bases from V and 0 from J; bases not matched to a gene: 12. CDR3 sequence reads: CASSREGTVKLNTEAFF. CDR3 sequence (DNA): TGTGCCAGCAGCCGAGAAGGGACAGTCAAATTGAACACTGAAGCTTTCTTT.

The V call is TRBV6-5, the J call TRBJ2-7; unclear D gene. CDR3 length equals 13 residues. V was pared by 4 bases and J by 6 bases, with 13 bases between. The germline V gene encodes CDR1 MNHEY and CDR2 SVGAGI. The CDR3 region is CASSSGYAVEQYF. DNA of the CDR3: TGTGCCAGCAGTTCTGGGTACGCGGTCGAGCAGTACTTC.

The chain is built from TRBV5-8 and TRBJ1-1; D possibly corresponds to TRBD1 (6 bases). CDR1 is SGHTS and CDR2 is YDEGEE in the germline V gene. With 0 bases removed from V and 1 base from J, the gap between germline ends came to 10 bases. This CDR3 has 15 amino acids. CDR3 sequence: CASSLVQGWNTEAFF. For the CDR3, the DNA is TGTGCCAGCAGCTTGGTACAGGGCTGGAACACTGAAGCTTTCTTT. Complete variable domain (other parts from reference TRBV5-8 and TRBJ1-1): EAGVTQSPTHLIKTRGQQATLRCSPISGHTSVYWYQQALGLGLQFLLWYDEGEERNRGNFPPRFSGRQFPNYSSELNVNALELEDSALYLCASSLVQGWNTEAFFGQGTRLTVV.

The chain recombines TRBV18 with TRBJ1-4, with 11 nucleotides matching TRBD1. The CDR3 has 15 residues. Germline V gives CDR1 KGHSH, CDR2 LQKENI. The trim removed 3 bases at V and 5 bases at J, leaving 2 bases unmatched. This CDR3 reads CASSPRTGGNEKLFF. The CDR3 DNA follows: TGTGCCAGCTCACCTAGGACAGGGGGCAATGAAAAACTGTTTTTT. The variable domain in full, with the rest retrieved from reference TRBV18 and TRBJ1-4, is NAGVMQNPRHLVRRRGQEARLRCSPMKGHSHVYWYRQLPEEGLKFMVYLQKENIIDESGMPKERFSAEFPKEGPSILRIQQVVRGDSAAYFCASSPRTGGNEKLFFGSGTQLSVL.

This clone was observed a few times. The chain joins TRBV25-1 to TRBJ2-7; D unresolved. The CDR3 is 12 residues long. V dropped 5 bases and J dropped 5 bases, with 10 bases sitting between them. Germline values: CDR1 MGHDK, CDR2 SYGVNS. The CDR3 nucleotides are TGTGCCAGCAGTTTTAGAAGCGACGAGCAGTACTTC. Translating gives CASSFRSDEQYF.

The rearrangement joins TRBV7-9 to TRBJ1-3; possibly TRBD1 for D (5 bases). The germline V gene encodes CDR1 SEHNR and CDR2 FQNEAQ (reference sequence). The V and J ends lost 3 bases and 4 bases respectively, with 13 bases between them. The CDR3 has 15 residues. The CDR3 loop reads CASSFLRAGGNTIYF. In DNA form, the CDR3 reads TGTGCCAGCAGCTTTCTCAGGGCGGGGGGAAACACCATATATTTT.

The rearrangement links TRBV30 to TRBJ2-5; the D gene is possibly TRBD2 (6 bases). The CDR3 extends over 13 amino acids. Germline V gene sequence: CDR1 GTSNPN, CDR2 SVGIG (reference sequence). The ends were cut back, 3 bases at V and 5 bases at J, with 13 bases in the middle. CDR3 residues: CAWSGGRGETQYF. CDR3 DNA sequence: TGTGCCTGGAGCGGGGGTCGAGGGGAGACCCAGTACTTC.

This clone showed up just a few times. This chain uses TRBV5-6 with TRBJ1-2; D is unresolved. The CDR3 is 12 amino acids. The V end was cut by 0 bases, the J end by 6 bases, with 6 bases between. The germline CDR1 and CDR2 sequences are SGHDT and YYEEEE. DNA of the CDR3: TGTGCCAGCAGCTTGGTAGATAATGGCTACACCTTC. Encoded protein: CASSLVDNGYTF.

The chain carries TRBV27 and TRBJ2-7; 8 bases agree with TRBD2. The CDR3 is 15 amino acids. CDR1 is MNHEY, CDR2 SMNVEV, per germline (reference sequence). Trimming took 3 bases from V and 2 from J; bases not matched to a gene: 6. The CDR3 coding sequence is TGTGCCAGCAGTTTCAAACTAGCGGCAACCTACGAGCAGTACTTC. It codes for CASSFKLAATYEQYF.

V usage is TRBV11-2 and J usage is TRBJ1-3; tentatively, D is TRBD1 (6 bases). V was clipped by 1 base and J by 3 bases, with 16 bases between them. The CDR3 extends over 17 amino acids. Germline V gene lookup returns CDR1 SGHAT and CDR2 FQNNGV. The CDR3 sequence: CASSLGGSRGIGNTIYF. The CDR3 DNA reads as TGTGCCAGCAGCTTAGGTGGTTCCAGGGGTATTGGAAACACCATATATTTT.

V usage is TRBV10-3 and J usage is TRBJ1-3, with D maybe TRBD1 (5 bases). V shed 3 bases and J shed 0 bases, with 9 bases lying between them. Germline V gene data show CDR1 as ENHRY and CDR2 as SYGVKD. The CDR3 length is 15 residues. CDR3 in DNA: TGTGCCATCAGTGAACAGGTTCTCTCTGGAAACACCATATATTTT. Protein sequence: CAISEQVLSGNTIYF.

The chain joins TRBV19 to TRBJ2-5; D uncertain. There are 15 residues in the CDR3. Trimming cost V 1 base and J 4 bases, with 13 bases left between them. Looked up from germline, CDR1 is LNHDA and CDR2 is SQIVND (reference sequence). In DNA, the CDR3 is TGTGCCAGTAGTATAGGAGAGGTTGTAGTAGAGACCCAGTACTTC. Translating gives CASSIGEVVVETQYF.

V gene TRBV5-6 combines with J gene TRBJ1-4; no reliable D call. This CDR3 is 11 amino acids long. Germline assignment: CDR1 SGHDT and CDR2 YYEEEE. The ends were cut back, 5 bases at V and 10 bases at J, with 9 bases in the middle. CDR3 DNA sequence: TGTGCCAGCAGGGAACCAGGAAAACTGTTTTTT. It translates to CASREPGKLFF.

The V and J genes are TRBV6-5 and TRBJ1-1, with TRBD1 as a possible D gene (5 bases). The CDR3 has 15 residues. V dropped 2 bases and J dropped 4 bases, with 14 bases sitting between them. The germline gives CDR1 MNHEY, CDR2 SVGAGI. The CDR3 DNA follows: TGTGCCAGCAGTTACGCGACGGGGGGAAGCACTGAAGCTTTCTTT. It encodes CASSYATGGSTEAFF.

The CDR3: CASSLEGRGNYGYTF. DNA for the CDR3: TGTGCCAGCAGCTTGGAGGGCAGGGGAAACTATGGCTACACCTTC. The chain is built from TRBV5-5 and TRBJ1-2, with D possibly matching TRBD1 (6 bases). This CDR3 region has 15 residues. Germline CDR1 SGHKS, CDR2 YYEKEE (reference sequence). The V and J ends lost 0 bases and 2 bases respectively, with 11 bases between them.

This clone was seen once. The genes are TRBV7-2 and TRBJ1-1; 8 bases are a match to TRBD1. This CDR3 has 14 amino acids. Germline CDR1 is SGHTA and CDR2 is FQGNSA. The J segment lost 5 bases and the V segment lost 2 bases, leaving 4 bases of the junction unmatched. This CDR3 is CASSLRGTGTEAFF. The DNA of the CDR3 is TGTGCCAGCAGCTTAAGAGGGACAGGTACTGAAGCTTTCTTT.

CDR3 coding DNA: TGTGCCAGCAGTTTGGTGCGGGGTTCTGACTATGGCTACACCTTC. This codes for CASSLVRGSDYGYTF. The chain is built from TRBV27 and TRBJ1-2; D remains unclear. V was clipped by 3 bases and J by 3 bases, with 14 bases between them. This CDR3 contains 15 residues. Germline V gene lookup returns CDR1 MNHEY and CDR2 SMNVEV (reference sequence).

The chain recombines TRBV6-5 with TRBJ2-3; a possible D gene is TRBD1 (5 bases). The germline V and J ends were trimmed by 2 bases and 4 bases, with 10 bases remaining between them. The V gene's germline CDR1 is MNHEY and CDR2 SVGAGI. The CDR3 spans 14 residues. CDR3 region: CASSYRRVADTQYF. Here the CDR3 DNA reads TGTGCCAGCAGTTACCGCAGGGTCGCAGATACGCAGTATTTT.

The chain is built from TRBV5-6 and TRBJ2-7, with TRBD1 identical over 7 bases. Looked up from germline, CDR1 is SGHDT and CDR2 is YYEEEE. There are 13 residues in the CDR3. Trimming removed 2 bases from V and 3 bases from J; junction bases left unmatched: 2. The CDR3 coding sequence is TGTGCCAGCAGCTTTGGGACAGTCTACGAGCAGTACTTC. Translating gives CASSFGTVYEQYF.

V and J are TRBV6-6 and TRBJ1-1; D perhaps matches TRBD1 (6 bases). Germline values: CDR1 MNHNY, CDR2 SVGAGI (reference sequence). This CDR3 comprises 13 residues. Trimming left V 8 bases short and J 4 bases short, with 14 bases between. The CDR3 loop is CASRPRGATEAFF. The DNA for the CDR3 is TGTGCCAGCCGTCCCCGGGGGGCCACTGAAGCTTTCTTT.

This chain joins TRBV5-4 and TRBJ2-7, with TRBD1 matching over 12 bases. Per germline, CDR1 SGHNT and CDR2 YYREEE (reference sequence). The V and J ends lost 3 bases and 2 bases, in that order; junction bases with no gene match: 6. The CDR3 consists of 16 residues. CDR3: CASSSAWDRGPYEQYF. DNA for the CDR3: TGTGCCAGCAGCTCGGCCTGGGACAGGGGGCCCTACGAGCAGTACTTC.

The V and J genes are TRBV5-4 and TRBJ2-5; TRBD2 matches 10 bases. From germline, CDR1 is SGHNT and CDR2 YYREEE (reference sequence). The CDR3 contains 15 residues. With 1 base clipped from V and 5 bases from J, the junction kept 5 bases outside the gene matches. Written as DNA, the CDR3 is TGTGCCAGCAGCTTGACTAGCGGGGTGGTGGAGACCCAGTACTTC. This codes for CASSLTSGVVETQYF. The whole variable domain, filled in from reference TRBV5-4 and TRBJ2-5, reads ETGVTQSPTHLIKTRGQQVTLRCSSQSGHNTVSWYQQALGQGPQFIFQYYREEENGRGNFPPRFSGLQFPNYSSELNVNALELDDSALYLCASSLTSGVVETQYFGPGTRLLVL.

The chain links TRBV6-1 to TRBJ1-5, with TRBD1 as a possible D gene (6 bases). V was trimmed by 8 bases and J by 0 bases, leaving 8 bases between them. Germline V lookup: CDR1 MNHNS, CDR2 SASEGT. The CDR3 sequence is 13 residues long. CDR3 sequence (DNA): TGTGCCAGCGCAGGGGATAGCAATCAGCCCCAGCATTTT. It is translated as CASAGDSNQPQHF.

The chain employs TRBV27 and TRBJ1-6; 9 bases are a match to TRBD1. Germline values: CDR1 MNHEY, CDR2 SMNVEV (reference sequence). This CDR3 has 15 residues. The trim removed 5 bases at V and 14 bases at J, leaving 13 bases unmatched. CDR3 sequence reads: CASSGTGSEIQALHF. The CDR3 DNA is TGTGCCAGCAGTGGGACAGGGAGCGAAATTCAGGCCCTCCACTTT.

The chain couples TRBV10-2 to TRBJ1-1; tentatively, D is TRBD1 (5 bases). With 0 bases removed from V and 3 bases from J, the gap between germline ends came to 11 bases. CDR3 size: 15 residues. Looked up from germline, CDR1 is WSHSY and CDR2 is SAAADI. The CDR3 sequence is CASSESTGLDTEAFF. The CDR3 bases are TGCGCCAGCAGTGAGTCTACAGGTTTGGACACTGAAGCTTTCTTT.

The chain uses TRBV4-3 and TRBJ2-2; possibly TRBD1 for D (6 bases). Trimming shortened V by 4 bases and J by 0 bases, and 12 bases separated the two germline ends. The CDR3 consists of 16 residues. The germline gives CDR1 LGHNA, CDR2 YSLEER. CDR3 in amino acids: CASSREQGTNTGELFF. The CDR3 bases are TGCGCCAGCAGCCGAGAACAGGGCACGAACACCGGGGAGCTGTTTTTT.

This clone was recorded once. The chain joins TRBV15 to TRBJ2-7; tentatively, D is TRBD2 (5 bases). CDR1 is LNHNV and CDR2 is YYDKDF in the germline V gene (reference sequence). V was clipped by 6 bases and J by 1 base, with 10 bases between them. The CDR3 consists of 13 residues. CDR3 loop: CATSTRASYEQYF. The CDR3 nucleotides read TGTGCCACCAGTACTAGAGCGTCCTACGAGCAGTACTTC.

The chain combines TRBV18 with TRBJ1-2; 7 positions agree with TRBD1. After removal of 2 bases from V and 3 bases from J, the junction contained 6 bases not matched to a gene. Germline assignment: CDR1 KGHSH and CDR2 LQKENI. The CDR3 is made up of 15 amino acids. CDR3 sequence reads: CASSPSTGNYYGYTF. The DNA of the CDR3 is TGTGCCAGCTCACCATCGACAGGGAATTACTATGGCTACACCTTC.

The CDR3 nucleotides are TGTGCCAGCAGCGTAGGCCAGGGGGCTGAAGCTTTCTTT. This codes for CASSVGQGAEAFF. The J gene is TRBJ1-1, the V gene TRBV9, with 7 bases that match TRBD1. CDR1 and CDR2 (germline): SGDLS, YYNGEE. The CDR3 is 13 residues long. Trimming cost V 0 bases and J 6 bases; bases outside gene matches: 2.

The chain carries TRBV5-6 and TRBJ1-6; tentatively, D is TRBD1 (5 bases). This CDR3 is built from 15 residues. With 1 base removed from V and 3 bases from J, the gap between germline ends came to 8 bases. Germline V lookup: CDR1 SGHDT, CDR2 YYEEEE. The CDR3 DNA reads TGTGCCAGCAGCTTGAGGGACTACTATAATTCACCCCTCCACTTT. Its translation: CASSLRDYYNSPLHF.

The V call is TRBV11-3, the J call TRBJ2-1, with 10 positions matching TRBD2. Per germline, CDR1 SGHNT and CDR2 YENEEA. The V and J ends lost 2 bases and 4 bases, in that order; junction bases with no gene match: 2. This CDR3 contains 15 residues. CDR3 residues: CASSLSGRGYNEQFF. DNA for the CDR3: TGTGCCAGCAGCTTAAGCGGGAGGGGGTACAATGAGCAGTTCTTC.

The rearrangement links TRBV6-5 to TRBJ2-7; 10 bases align to TRBD2. Unmatched junction bases numbered 6, after V lost 1 base and J lost 3 bases. In germline, CDR1 is MNHEY, CDR2 SVGAGI. The CDR3 loop spans 16 amino acids. CDR3 coding DNA: TGTGCCAGCAGTTACTGGGGAGCGGGGGGGAGCTACGAGCAGTACTTC. Protein sequence: CASSYWGAGGSYEQYF.